The next 20 T cell receptor beta chains were all read from a single sample in a study of pediatric ulcerative colitis. Rectal tissue came from one to two pinch biopsies taken at colonoscopy. Using immunoSEQ multiplex PCR, the repertoire was profiled, and TCRdb retains in-frame clones only, with some absent. The data show under 15,000 clones, around 77% seen once. The sequenced sample consisted of gut tissue. The receptors shown here come from a boy under 18 who was a control in a study of pediatric ulcerative colitis.

The chain has TRBV5-5 and TRBJ2-7, with a weak D call TRBD2 (6 bases). V lost 4 bases and J 7 bases, leaving 12 bases between the germline ends. This CDR3 spans 12 amino acids. Looked up from germline, CDR1 is SGHKS and CDR2 is YYEKEE (reference sequence). CDR3 sequence: CASSRPRGEQYV. The DNA for the CDR3 is TGTGCCAGCAGCCGGCCCCGGGGGGAGCAGTACGTC.

This clone has just one count. The chain uses TRBV7-9 and TRBJ2-5; TRBD2 agrees at 11 bases. This CDR3 spans 15 amino acids. Germline V gives CDR1 SEHNR, CDR2 FQNEAQ (reference sequence). Trimming removed 5 bases from V and 2 bases from J; junction bases left unmatched: 4. CDR3 sequence reads: CASSTLAGVQETQYF. DNA of the CDR3: TGTGCCAGCAGCACACTAGCGGGGGTACAAGAGACCCAGTACTTC.

This clone was detected a few times. This chain links TRBV18 with TRBJ1-3, with 7 bases aligning to TRBD1. Trimming at V came to 2 bases and at J to 2 bases, leaving 6 bases not matched to a gene. The CDR3 length is 16 residues. Germline V gene lookup returns CDR1 KGHSH and CDR2 LQKENI. CDR3: CASSPGDRMTGNTIYF. The CDR3 nucleotides are TGTGCCAGCTCACCAGGGGACAGAATGACTGGAAACACCATATATTTT. Drawing the rest from reference TRBV18 and TRBJ1-3, the complete variable domain is NAGVMQNPRHLVRRRGQEARLRCSPMKGHSHVYWYRQLPEEGLKFMVYLQKENIIDESGMPKERFSAEFPKEGPSILRIQQVVRGDSAAYFCASSPGDRMTGNTIYFGEGSWLTVV.

The rearrangement uses TRBV5-1 and TRBJ1-1; 9 bases map to TRBD1. J gave up 3 bases and V 6 bases, and 9 bases lay outside the gene matches. The CDR3 has 15 amino acids. Germline V gene data show CDR1 as SGHRS and CDR2 as YFSETQ. This CDR3 is CASTPRTGEDTEAFF. The CDR3 coding sequence is TGCGCCAGCACCCCTCGGACAGGGGAGGACACTGAAGCTTTCTTT.

The chain combines TRBV5-1 with TRBJ2-4; 9 positions agree with TRBD2. Germline values: CDR1 SGHRS, CDR2 YFSETQ. The trim removed 4 bases at V and 5 bases at J, leaving 7 bases unmatched. CDR3 size: 15 residues. The CDR3 DNA reads TGCGCCAGCAGCGGCGGGACTAGCCCCCAAAACATTCAGTACTTC. Translated: CASSGGTSPQNIQYF. The full variable domain, with the rest looked up from reference TRBV5-1 and TRBJ2-4, is KAGVTQTPRYLIKTRGQQVTLSCSPISGHRSVSWYQQTPGQGLQFLFEYFSETQRNKGNFPGRFSGRQFSNSRSEMNVSTLELGDSALYLCASSGGTSPQNIQYFGAGTRLSVL.

The chain couples TRBV6-4 to TRBJ2-5; TRBD2 agrees at 11 bases. Germline assignment: CDR1 MRHNA and CDR2 SNTAGT. The CDR3 length is 16 residues. V shed 3 bases, J shed 2 bases, and the junction held 5 bases outside the gene matches. CDR3 in DNA: TGTGCCAGCAGTGAAGTAGCGGGAGGGAGTCAAGAGACCCAGTACTTC. Translated, it gives CASSEVAGGSQETQYF.

The V gene is TRBV5-1, the J gene TRBJ2-5; 14 nucleotides match TRBD2. Trimming removed 8 bases from V and 3 bases from J; junction bases left unmatched: 3. Germline CDR1 is SGHRS and CDR2 is YFSETQ. The CDR3 extends over 14 amino acids. DNA for the CDR3: TGCGCCAGTACGACTAGCGGGGGGGAAGAGACCCAGTACTTC. It encodes CASTTSGGEETQYF.

The chain combines TRBV6-1 with TRBJ2-3; 12 bases match TRBD2. Germline CDR1 MNHNS, CDR2 SASEGT. This CDR3 comprises 15 residues. Trimming cost V 5 bases and J 5 bases; bases outside gene matches: 5. The CDR3, as DNA: TGTGCCAGCAGTTTGACTAGCGGGAGTAAAGATACGCAGTATTTT. It is translated as CASSLTSGSKDTQYF.

The chain employs TRBV28 and TRBJ1-2, with D possibly TRBD1 on 6 matching bases. Germline V gene lookup returns CDR1 MDHEN and CDR2 SYDVKM. This CDR3 has 13 amino acids. Deletions cut 6 bases from V and 4 bases from J, with 12 bases between. In nucleotides, the CDR3 is TGTGCCAGCAGACAGGGAGGAATCTATGGCTACACCTTC. Amino acid sequence: CASRQGGIYGYTF.

Remarks on this clone: The junction does not match germline at one end; this may be a read error. This chain joins TRBV5-1 and TRBJ1-2; D not resolved. CDR1 is SGHRS, CDR2 YFSETQ, per germline. The CDR3 runs to 14 residues. The CDR3 coding sequence is TGCGCCAGCAGCCTTAAAGGGAAGGAAGATGGGTACACCTTC. Translating gives CASSLKGKEDGYTF.

The V gene is TRBV7-3, the J gene TRBJ2-3, with TRBD2 matching over 7 bases. The junction had 9 bases not matched to a gene; V was cut back by 1 base and J by 5 bases. The CDR3 spans 16 residues. Germline V CDR1 and CDR2: SGHTA, FQGTGA. The CDR3 loop is CASSLSGRSGGDTQYF. CDR3 DNA: TGTGCCAGCAGCTTAAGCGGGAGATCCGGGGGAGATACGCAGTATTTT.

This chain links TRBV19 with TRBJ2-3; 11 bases are shared with TRBD2. The V and J ends lost 10 bases and 2 bases, in that order; junction bases with no gene match: 5. The CDR3 has 14 residues. Germline loops: CDR1 LNHDA, CDR2 SQIVND (reference sequence). CDR3 region: CATHSGRATDTQYF. The CDR3 DNA sequence: TGTGCCACACATAGCGGGAGGGCCACAGATACGCAGTATTTT.

The V gene is TRBV9, the J gene TRBJ2-7, with D uncertain. Germline-derived CDR1 and CDR2 are SGDLS and YYNGEE. The CDR3 length is 12 residues. V lost 3 bases and J 1 base, leaving 5 bases between the germline ends. CDR3 region: CASSGGSYEQYF. The CDR3 DNA sequence: TGTGCCAGCAGCGGAGGTTCCTACGAGCAGTACTTC.

This clone was picked up one time. CDR3 region: CASSLQATGELFF. As DNA, the CDR3 is TGTGCCAGCAGCTTACAAGCCACCGGGGAGCTGTTTTTT. The J gene is TRBJ2-2, the V gene TRBV7-9; D is unclear. The germline V and J ends were trimmed by 2 bases and 4 bases, with 5 bases remaining between them. CDR3 length equals 13 residues. Germline V gene data show CDR1 as SEHNR and CDR2 as FQNEAQ (reference sequence).

This rearrangement joins TRBV2 to TRBJ1-1; a weak D match, TRBD1 (6 bases). This CDR3 spans 13 amino acids. The germline gives CDR1 SNHLY, CDR2 FYNNEI. Trimming left V 5 bases short and J 1 base short, with 8 bases between. The CDR3 loop is CASSTGKNTEAFF. CDR3 DNA sequence: TGTGCCAGCAGTACAGGGAAGAACACTGAAGCTTTCTTT. Using reference TRBV2 and TRBJ1-1 for the parts outside the CDR3, the full variable domain is EPEVTQTPSHQVTQMGQEVILRCVPISNHLYFYWYRQILGQKVEFLVSFYNNEISEKSEIFDDQFSVERPDGSNFTLKIRSTKLEDSAMYFCASSTGKNTEAFFGQGTRLTVV.

The chain carries TRBV14 and TRBJ2-7, with 14 nucleotides matching TRBD2. CDR1 is SGHDN, CDR2 FVKESK, per germline. V was pared by 3 bases and J by 4 bases, with 11 bases of the junction left unmatched. The CDR3 is 18 amino acids. As DNA, the CDR3 is TGTGCCAGCAGCCAGGAACCCGGGACTAGCGGGAGCCGGTACGAGCAGTACTTC. The encoded protein is CASSQEPGTSGSRYEQYF.

This chain links TRBV7-9 with TRBJ1-1, with a possible D match to TRBD1 (5 bases). Per germline, CDR1 SEHNR and CDR2 FQNEAQ (reference sequence). V was shortened by 6 bases and J by 4 bases, with 12 bases between the two germline ends. The CDR3 covers 13 residues. The CDR3 bases are TGTGCCAGCAGTCCCAGGGTGGCCACTGAAGCTTTCTTT. Its protein product is CASSPRVATEAFF.

This chain uses TRBV19 with TRBJ2-1, with 10 bases that match TRBD2. V dropped 1 base and J dropped 8; count of bases not matched to a gene: 5. Germline CDR1 reads LNHDA; CDR2 reads SQIVND (reference sequence). The CDR3 spans 15 residues. The DNA of the CDR3 is TGTGCCAGTAGTATAGCTAGCGGGAGCGGCCATGAGCAGTTCTTC. It codes for CASSIASGSGHEQFF.

This chain connects TRBV7-9 to TRBJ1-2; TRBD1 agrees at 9 bases. The V gene's germline CDR1 is SEHNR and CDR2 FQNEAQ (reference sequence). Trimming cost V 3 bases and J 4 bases; bases outside gene matches: 6. The CDR3 has 15 residues. The CDR3 DNA reads TGTGCCAGCAGCTTCCGGGACAGGGAGGGCTATGGCTACACCTTC. It encodes CASSFRDREGYGYTF.

The chain is built from TRBV7-2 and TRBJ2-3, with D tentatively TRBD2 (5 bases). Germline CDR1 reads SGHTA; CDR2 reads FQGNSA. The CDR3 length is 14 residues. The V and J ends lost 5 bases and 2 bases respectively, with 11 bases between them. CDR3 sequence: CASSPDSFTDTQYF. The CDR3 DNA reads TGTGCCAGCAGCCCGGACTCCTTCACAGATACGCAGTATTTT. The complete variable domain, with remaining parts taken from reference TRBV7-2 and TRBJ2-3, reads GAGVSQSPSNKVTEKGKDVELRCDPISGHTALYWYRQSLGQGLEFLIYFQGNSAPDKSGLPSDRFSAERTGGSVSTLTIQRTQQEDSAVYLCASSPDSFTDTQYFGPGTRLTVL.